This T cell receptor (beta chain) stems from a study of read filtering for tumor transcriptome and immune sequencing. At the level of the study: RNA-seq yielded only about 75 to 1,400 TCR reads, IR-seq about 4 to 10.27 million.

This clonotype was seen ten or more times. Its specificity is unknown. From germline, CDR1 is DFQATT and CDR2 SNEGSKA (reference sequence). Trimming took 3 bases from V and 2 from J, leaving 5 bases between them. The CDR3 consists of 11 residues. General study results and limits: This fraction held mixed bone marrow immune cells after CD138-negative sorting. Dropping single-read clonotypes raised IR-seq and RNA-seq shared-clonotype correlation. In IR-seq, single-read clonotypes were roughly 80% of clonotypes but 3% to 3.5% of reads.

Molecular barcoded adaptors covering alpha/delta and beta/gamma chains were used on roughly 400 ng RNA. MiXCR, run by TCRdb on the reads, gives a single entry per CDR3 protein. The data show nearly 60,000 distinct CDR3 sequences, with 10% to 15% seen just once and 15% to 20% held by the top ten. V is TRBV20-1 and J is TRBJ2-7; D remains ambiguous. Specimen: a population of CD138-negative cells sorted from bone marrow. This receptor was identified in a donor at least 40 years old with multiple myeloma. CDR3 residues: CSASVAYEQYF. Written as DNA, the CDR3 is TGCAGTGCTAGTGTCGCCTACGAGCAGTACTTC.